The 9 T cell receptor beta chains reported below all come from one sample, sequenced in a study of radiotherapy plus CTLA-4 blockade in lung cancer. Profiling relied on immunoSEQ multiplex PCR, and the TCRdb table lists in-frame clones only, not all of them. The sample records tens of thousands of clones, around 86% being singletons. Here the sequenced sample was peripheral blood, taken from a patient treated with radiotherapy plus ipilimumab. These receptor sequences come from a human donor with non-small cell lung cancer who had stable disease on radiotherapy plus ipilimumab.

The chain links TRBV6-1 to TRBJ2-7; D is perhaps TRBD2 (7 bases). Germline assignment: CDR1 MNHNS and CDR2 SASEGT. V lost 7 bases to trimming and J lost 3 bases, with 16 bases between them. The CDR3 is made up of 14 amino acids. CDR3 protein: CASNSGGLLYEQYF. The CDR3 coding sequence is TGTGCCAGCAATTCCGGGGGGCTGCTCTACGAGCAGTACTTC.

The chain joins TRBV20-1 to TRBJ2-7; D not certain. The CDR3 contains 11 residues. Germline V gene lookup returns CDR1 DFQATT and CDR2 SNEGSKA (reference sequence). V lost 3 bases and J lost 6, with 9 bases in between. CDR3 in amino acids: CSARMALEQYF. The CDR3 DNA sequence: TGCAGTGCTAGGATGGCCCTCGAGCAGTACTTC.

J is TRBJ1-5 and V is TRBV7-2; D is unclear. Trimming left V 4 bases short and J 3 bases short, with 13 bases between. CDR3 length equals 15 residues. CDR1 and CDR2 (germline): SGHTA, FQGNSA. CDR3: CASSSWAGPNQPQHF. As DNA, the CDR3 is TGTGCCAGCAGCTCCTGGGCAGGCCCCAATCAGCCCCAGCATTTT.

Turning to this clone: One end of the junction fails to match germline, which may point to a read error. The CDR3 reads CASNELYRETQYF. In DNA, the CDR3 is TGTGCCAGCAATGAACTGTATCGGGAGACCCAGTACTTC. The V call is TRBV6-1, the J call TRBJ2-5; D gene unclear. CDR1 and CDR2 from the germline V gene are MNHNS and SASEGT. This CDR3 contains 13 residues.

The CDR3 nucleotides read TGTGCCAGCAGCGTACTGGACAGGGGTTATAATTCACCCCTCCACTTT. It specifies CASSVLDRGYNSPLHF. The chain carries TRBV9 and TRBJ1-6; 9 positions agree with TRBD1. J gave up 4 bases and V 1 base, and 3 bases lay outside the gene matches. The CDR3 consists of 16 residues. Germline V gene data show CDR1 as SGDLS and CDR2 as YYNGEE.

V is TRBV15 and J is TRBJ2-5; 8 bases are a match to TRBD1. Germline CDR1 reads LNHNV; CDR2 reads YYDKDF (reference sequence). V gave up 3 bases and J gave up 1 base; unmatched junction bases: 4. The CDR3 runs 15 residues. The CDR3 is CATSREGTGQETQYF. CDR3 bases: TGTGCCACCAGCAGGGAGGGGACAGGCCAAGAGACCCAGTACTTC.

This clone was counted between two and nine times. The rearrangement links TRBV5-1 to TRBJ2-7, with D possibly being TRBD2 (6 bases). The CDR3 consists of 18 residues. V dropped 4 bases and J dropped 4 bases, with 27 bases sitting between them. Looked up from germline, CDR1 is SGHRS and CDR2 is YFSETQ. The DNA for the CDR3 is TGCGCCAGCAGCCCCGGGCTCTCAATCCCGGGACTGGCTTACGAGCAGTACTTC. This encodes CASSPGLSIPGLAYEQYF. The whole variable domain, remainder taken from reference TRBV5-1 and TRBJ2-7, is KAGVTQTPRYLIKTRGQQVTLSCSPISGHRSVSWYQQTPGQGLQFLFEYFSETQRNKGNFPGRFSGRQFSNSRSEMNVSTLELGDSALYLCASSPGLSIPGLAYEQYFGPGTRLTVT.

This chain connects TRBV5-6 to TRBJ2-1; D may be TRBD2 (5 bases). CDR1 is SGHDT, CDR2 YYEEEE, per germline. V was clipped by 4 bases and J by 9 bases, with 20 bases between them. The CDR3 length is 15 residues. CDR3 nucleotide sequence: TGTGCCAGCAGCGCATTTGAGCTGGACTCTATTGAGCAGTTCTTC. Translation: CASSAFELDSIEQFF.

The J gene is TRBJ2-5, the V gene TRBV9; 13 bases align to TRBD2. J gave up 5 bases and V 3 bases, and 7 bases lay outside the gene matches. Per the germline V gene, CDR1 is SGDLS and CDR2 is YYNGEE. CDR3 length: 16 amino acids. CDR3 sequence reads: CASSETSGGALETQYF. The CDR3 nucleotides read TGTGCCAGCAGCGAAACTAGCGGGGGGGCCCTGGAGACCCAGTACTTC.